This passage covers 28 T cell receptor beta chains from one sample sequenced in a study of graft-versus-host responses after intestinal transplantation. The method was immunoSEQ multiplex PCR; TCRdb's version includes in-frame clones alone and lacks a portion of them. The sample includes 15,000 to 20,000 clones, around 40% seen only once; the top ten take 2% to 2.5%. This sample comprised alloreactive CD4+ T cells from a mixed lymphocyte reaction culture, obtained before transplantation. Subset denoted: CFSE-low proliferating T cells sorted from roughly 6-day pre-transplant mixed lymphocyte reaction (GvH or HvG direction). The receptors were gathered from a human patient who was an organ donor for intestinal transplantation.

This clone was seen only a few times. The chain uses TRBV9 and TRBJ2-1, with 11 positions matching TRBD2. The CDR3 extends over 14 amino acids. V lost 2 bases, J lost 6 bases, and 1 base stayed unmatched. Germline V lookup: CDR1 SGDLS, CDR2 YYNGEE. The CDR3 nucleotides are TGTGCCAGCAGCGTGACTAGCGGGACCAATGAGCAGTTCTTC. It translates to CASSVTSGTNEQFF.

The CDR3 DNA follows: TGTGCCAGCAGCCAAGAAGGGGCTAGCACAGATACGCAGTATTTT. It yields the protein CASSQEGASTDTQYF. V is TRBV4-2 and J is TRBJ2-3, with a weak D call TRBD1 (5 bases). Germline loops: CDR1 LGHNA, CDR2 YNFKEQ. Trimming left V 0 bases short and J 0 bases short, with 7 bases between. The CDR3 totals 15 residues.

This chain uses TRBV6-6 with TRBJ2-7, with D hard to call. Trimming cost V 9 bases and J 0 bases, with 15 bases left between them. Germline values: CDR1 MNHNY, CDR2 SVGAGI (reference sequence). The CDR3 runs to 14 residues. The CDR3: CARWVWELSYEQYF. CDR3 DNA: TGTGCCAGGTGGGTTTGGGAACTCTCCTACGAGCAGTACTTC.

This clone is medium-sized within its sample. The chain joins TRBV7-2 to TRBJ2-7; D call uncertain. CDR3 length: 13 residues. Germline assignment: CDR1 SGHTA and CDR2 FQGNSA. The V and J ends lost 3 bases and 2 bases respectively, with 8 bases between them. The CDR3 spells CASSFRTAYEQYF. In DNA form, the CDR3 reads TGTGCCAGCAGCTTTCGAACGGCCTACGAGCAGTACTTC.

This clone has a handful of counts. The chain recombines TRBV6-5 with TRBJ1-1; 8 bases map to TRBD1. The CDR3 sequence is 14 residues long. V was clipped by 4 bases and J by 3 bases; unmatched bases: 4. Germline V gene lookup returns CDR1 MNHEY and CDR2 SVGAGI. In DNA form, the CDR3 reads TGTGCCAGCAGTTCGTTACAGGGGGACACTGAAGCTTTCTTT. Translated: CASSSLQGDTEAFF.

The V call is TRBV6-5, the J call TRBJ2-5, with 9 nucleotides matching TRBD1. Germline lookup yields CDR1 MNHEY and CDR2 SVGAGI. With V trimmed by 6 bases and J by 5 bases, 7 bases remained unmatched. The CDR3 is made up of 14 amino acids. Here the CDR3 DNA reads TGTGCCAGCAGGGTCACAGGGGGCCGGGAGACCCAGTACTTC. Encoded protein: CASRVTGGRETQYF.

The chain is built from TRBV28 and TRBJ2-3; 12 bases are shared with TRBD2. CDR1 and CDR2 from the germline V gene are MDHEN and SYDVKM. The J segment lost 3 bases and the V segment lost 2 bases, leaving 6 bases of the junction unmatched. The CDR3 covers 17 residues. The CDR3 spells CASSLGLAGGPTDTQYF. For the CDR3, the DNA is TGTGCCAGCAGTTTAGGGCTAGCGGGAGGGCCGACAGATACGCAGTATTTT.

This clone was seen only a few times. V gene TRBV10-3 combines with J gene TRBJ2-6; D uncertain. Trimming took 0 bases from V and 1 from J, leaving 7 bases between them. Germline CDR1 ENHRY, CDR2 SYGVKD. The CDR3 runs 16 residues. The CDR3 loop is CAISESRSSGANVLTF. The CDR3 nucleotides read TGTGCCATCAGTGAGTCGCGCAGTTCTGGGGCCAACGTCCTGACTTTC.

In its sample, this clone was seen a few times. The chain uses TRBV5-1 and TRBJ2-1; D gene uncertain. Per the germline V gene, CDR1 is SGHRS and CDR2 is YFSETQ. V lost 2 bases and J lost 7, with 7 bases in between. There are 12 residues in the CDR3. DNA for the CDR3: TGCGCCAGCAGCTTCTTAGGGAATGAGCAGTTCTTC. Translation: CASSFLGNEQFF.

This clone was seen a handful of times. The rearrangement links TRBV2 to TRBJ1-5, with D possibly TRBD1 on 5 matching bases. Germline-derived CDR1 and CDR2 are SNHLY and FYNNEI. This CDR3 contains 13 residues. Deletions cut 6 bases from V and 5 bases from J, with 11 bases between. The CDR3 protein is CASRWGRDQPQHF. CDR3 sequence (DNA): TGTGCCAGCAGGTGGGGCAGGGATCAGCCCCAGCATTTT.

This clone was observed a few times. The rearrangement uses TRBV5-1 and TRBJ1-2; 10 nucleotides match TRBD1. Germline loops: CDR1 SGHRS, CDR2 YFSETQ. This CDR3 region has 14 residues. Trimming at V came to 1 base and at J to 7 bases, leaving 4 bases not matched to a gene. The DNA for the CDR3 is TGCGCCAGCAGCTTGCGGGACAGGGGCTTTGGCTACACCTTC. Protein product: CASSLRDRGFGYTF.

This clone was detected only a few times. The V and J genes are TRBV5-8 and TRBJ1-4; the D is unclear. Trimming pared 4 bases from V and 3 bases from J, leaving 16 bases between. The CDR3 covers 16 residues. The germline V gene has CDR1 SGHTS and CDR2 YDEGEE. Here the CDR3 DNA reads TGTGCCAGCAGCCAAGCGGTGGGAGGCCCTAATGAAAAACTGTTTTTT. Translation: CASSQAVGGPNEKLFF. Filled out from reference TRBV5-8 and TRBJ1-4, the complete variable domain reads EAGVTQSPTHLIKTRGQQATLRCSPISGHTSVYWYQQALGLGLQFLLWYDEGEERNRGNFPPRFSGRQFPNYSSELNVNALELEDSALYLCASSQAVGGPNEKLFFGSGTQLSVL.

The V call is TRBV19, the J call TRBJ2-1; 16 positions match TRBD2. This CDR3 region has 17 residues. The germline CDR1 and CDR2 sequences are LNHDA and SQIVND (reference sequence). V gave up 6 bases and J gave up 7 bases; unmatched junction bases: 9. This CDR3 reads CASSAGTSGRAVNEQFF. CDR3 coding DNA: TGTGCCAGTAGCGCCGGGACTAGCGGGAGGGCCGTTAATGAGCAGTTCTTC.

The chain's CDR3 is CASSPWTGSYNEQFF. CDR3 sequence (DNA): TGTGCCAGCTCCCCTTGGACAGGGAGCTACAATGAGCAGTTCTTC. The chain uses TRBV18 and TRBJ2-1, with TRBD1 matching 8 bases. This CDR3 is built from 15 residues. Trimming cost V 6 bases and J 3 bases; bases outside gene matches: 7. The V gene's germline CDR1 is KGHSH and CDR2 LQKENI.

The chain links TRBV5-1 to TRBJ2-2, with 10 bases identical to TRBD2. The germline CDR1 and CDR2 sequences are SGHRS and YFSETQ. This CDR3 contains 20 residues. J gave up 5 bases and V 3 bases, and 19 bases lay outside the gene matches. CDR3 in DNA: TGCGCCAGCAGCTCCTTATTAACGGCACGACTAGCGGGTGGTACCGGGGAGCTGTTTTTT. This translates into CASSSLLTARLAGGTGELFF.

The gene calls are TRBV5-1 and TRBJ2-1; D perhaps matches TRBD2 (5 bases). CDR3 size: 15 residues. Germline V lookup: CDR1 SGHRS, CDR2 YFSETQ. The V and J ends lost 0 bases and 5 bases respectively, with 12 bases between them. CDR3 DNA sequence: TGCGCCAGCAGCTTGGGAGGGCCCCTTAACAATGAGCAGTTCTTC. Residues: CASSLGGPLNNEQFF.

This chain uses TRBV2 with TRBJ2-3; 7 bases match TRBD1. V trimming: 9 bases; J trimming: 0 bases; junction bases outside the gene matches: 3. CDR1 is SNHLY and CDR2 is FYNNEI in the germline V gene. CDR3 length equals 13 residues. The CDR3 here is CASRQGSTDTQYF. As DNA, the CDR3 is TGTGCCAGTCGACAGGGAAGCACAGATACGCAGTATTTT.

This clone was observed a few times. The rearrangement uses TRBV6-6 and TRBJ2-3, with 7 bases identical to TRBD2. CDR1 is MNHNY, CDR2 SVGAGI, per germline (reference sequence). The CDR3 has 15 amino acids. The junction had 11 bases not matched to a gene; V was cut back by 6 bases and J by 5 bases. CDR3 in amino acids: CASRLRLSGGDTQYF. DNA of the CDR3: TGTGCCAGCAGGCTCCGACTTTCGGGGGGAGATACGCAGTATTTT.

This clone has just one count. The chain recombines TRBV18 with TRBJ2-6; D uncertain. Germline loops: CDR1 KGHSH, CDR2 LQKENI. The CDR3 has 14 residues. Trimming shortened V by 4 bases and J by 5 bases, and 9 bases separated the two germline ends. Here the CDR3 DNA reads TGTGCCAGCTCACTCTCTCTCTGGGCCAACGTCCTGACTTTC. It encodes CASSLSLWANVLTF.

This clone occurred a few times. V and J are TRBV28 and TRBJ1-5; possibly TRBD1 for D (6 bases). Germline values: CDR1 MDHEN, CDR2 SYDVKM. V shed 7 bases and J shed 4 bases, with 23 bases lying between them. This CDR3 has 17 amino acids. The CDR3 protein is CASTNIWGRSFNQPQHF. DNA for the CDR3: TGTGCCAGCACGAACATTTGGGGGCGGTCTTTTAATCAGCCCCAGCATTTT.

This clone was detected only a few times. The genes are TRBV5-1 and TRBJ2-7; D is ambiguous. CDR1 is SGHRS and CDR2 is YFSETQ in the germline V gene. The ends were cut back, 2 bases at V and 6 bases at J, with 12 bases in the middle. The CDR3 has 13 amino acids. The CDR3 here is CASSLEPSGEQYF. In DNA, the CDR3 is TGCGCCAGCAGCTTAGAACCATCCGGCGAGCAGTACTTC.

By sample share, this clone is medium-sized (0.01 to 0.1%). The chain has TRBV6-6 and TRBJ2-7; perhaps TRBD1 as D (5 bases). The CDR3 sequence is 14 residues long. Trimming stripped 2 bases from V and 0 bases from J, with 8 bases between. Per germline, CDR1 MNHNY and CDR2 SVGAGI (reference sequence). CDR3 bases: TGTGCCAGCAGTTACAGGGGTCTCTCCTACGAGCAGTACTTC. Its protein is CASSYRGLSYEQYF.

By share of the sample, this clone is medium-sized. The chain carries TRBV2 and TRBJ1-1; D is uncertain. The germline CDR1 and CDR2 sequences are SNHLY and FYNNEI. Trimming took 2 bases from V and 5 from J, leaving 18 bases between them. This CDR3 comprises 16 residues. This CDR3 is CASSEYSLRTWTEAFF. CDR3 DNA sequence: TGTGCCAGCAGTGAATACTCCTTAAGGACTTGGACTGAAGCTTTCTTT.

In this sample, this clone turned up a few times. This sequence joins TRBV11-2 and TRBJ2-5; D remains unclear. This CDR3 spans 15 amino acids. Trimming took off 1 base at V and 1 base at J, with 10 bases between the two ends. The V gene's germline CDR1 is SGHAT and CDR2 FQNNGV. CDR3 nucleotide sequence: TGTGCCAGCAGCTTAGGGGCTACCATCCAAGAGACCCAGTACTTC. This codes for CASSLGATIQETQYF.

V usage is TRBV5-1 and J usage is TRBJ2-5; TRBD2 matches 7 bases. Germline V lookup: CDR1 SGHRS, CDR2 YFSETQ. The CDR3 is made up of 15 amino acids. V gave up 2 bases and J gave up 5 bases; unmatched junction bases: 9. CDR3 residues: CASSFEGGRGETQYF. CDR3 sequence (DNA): TGCGCCAGCAGCTTCGAGGGAGGGCGGGGGGAGACCCAGTACTTC.

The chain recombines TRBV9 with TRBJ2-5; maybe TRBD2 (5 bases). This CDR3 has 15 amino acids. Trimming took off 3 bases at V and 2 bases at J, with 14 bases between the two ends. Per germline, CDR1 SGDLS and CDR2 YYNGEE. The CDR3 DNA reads TGTGCCAGCAGCGGACCTACCGGGGTGCAAGAGACCCAGTACTTC. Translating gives CASSGPTGVQETQYF.

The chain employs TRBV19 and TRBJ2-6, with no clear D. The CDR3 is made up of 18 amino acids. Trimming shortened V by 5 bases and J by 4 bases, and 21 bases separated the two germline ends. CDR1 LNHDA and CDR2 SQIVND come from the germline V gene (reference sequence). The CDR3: CASSWIGPRLLGANVLTF. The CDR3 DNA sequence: TGTGCCAGTAGTTGGATTGGGCCACGTCTGTTAGGGGCCAACGTCCTGACTTTC.

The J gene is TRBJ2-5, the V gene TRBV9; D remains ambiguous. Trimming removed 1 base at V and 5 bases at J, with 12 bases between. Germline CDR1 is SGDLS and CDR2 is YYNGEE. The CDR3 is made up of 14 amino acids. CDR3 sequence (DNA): TGTGCCAGCAGCGTAAATGCCGGTCGGGAGACCCAGTACTTC. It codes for CASSVNAGRETQYF.